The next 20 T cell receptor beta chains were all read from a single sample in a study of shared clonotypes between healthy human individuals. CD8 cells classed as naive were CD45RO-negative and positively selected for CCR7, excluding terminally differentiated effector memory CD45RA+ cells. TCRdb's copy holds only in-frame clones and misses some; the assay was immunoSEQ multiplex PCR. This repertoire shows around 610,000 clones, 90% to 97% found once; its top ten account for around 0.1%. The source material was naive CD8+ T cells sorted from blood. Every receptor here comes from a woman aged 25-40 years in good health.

CDR3 protein: CASSATGTGNDGYTF. The CDR3 DNA is TGTGCCAGCAGCGCCACCGGGACAGGGAACGATGGCTACACCTTC. V usage is TRBV9 and J usage is TRBJ1-2; 9 bases line up with TRBD1. Germline V gives CDR1 SGDLS, CDR2 YYNGEE. V lost 3 bases, J lost 6 bases, and 9 bases stayed unmatched. CDR3 length: 15 residues.

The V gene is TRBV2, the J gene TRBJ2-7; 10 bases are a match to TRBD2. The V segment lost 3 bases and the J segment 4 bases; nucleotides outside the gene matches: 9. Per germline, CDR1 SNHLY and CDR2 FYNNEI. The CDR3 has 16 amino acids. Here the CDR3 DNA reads TGTGCCAGCAGTGACGTAGCGGGAGGAGCCTCTTACGAGCAGTACTTC. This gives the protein CASSDVAGGASYEQYF.

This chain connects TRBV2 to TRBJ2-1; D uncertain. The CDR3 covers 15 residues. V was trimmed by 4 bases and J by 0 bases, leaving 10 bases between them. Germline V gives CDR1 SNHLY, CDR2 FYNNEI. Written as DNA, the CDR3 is TGTGCCAGCAGTGTAGAAGAGGACTCCTACAATGAGCAGTTCTTC. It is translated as CASSVEEDSYNEQFF. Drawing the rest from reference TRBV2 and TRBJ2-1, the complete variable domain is EPEVTQTPSHQVTQMGQEVILRCVPISNHLYFYWYRQILGQKVEFLVSFYNNEISEKSEIFDDQFSVERPDGSNFTLKIRSTKLEDSAMYFCASSVEEDSYNEQFFGPGTRLTVL.

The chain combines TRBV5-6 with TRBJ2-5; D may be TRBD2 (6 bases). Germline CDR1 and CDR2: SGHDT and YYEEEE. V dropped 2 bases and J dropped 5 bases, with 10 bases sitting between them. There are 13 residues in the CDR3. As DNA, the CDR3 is TGTGCCAGCAGCTTCCCAGGGAGGGAGACCCAGTACTTC. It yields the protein CASSFPGRETQYF.

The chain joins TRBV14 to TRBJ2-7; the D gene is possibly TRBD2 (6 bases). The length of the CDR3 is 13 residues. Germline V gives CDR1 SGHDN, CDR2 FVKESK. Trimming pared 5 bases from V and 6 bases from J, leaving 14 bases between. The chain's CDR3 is CASSDGTFGEQYF. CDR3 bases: TGTGCCAGCAGCGACGGGACTTTTGGCGAGCAGTACTTC.

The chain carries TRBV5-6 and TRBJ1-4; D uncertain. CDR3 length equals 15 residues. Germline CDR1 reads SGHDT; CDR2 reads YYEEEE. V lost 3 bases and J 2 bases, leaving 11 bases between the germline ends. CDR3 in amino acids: CASSSDPVTNEKLFF. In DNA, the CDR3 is TGTGCCAGCAGCTCGGATCCCGTCACTAATGAAAAACTGTTTTTT.

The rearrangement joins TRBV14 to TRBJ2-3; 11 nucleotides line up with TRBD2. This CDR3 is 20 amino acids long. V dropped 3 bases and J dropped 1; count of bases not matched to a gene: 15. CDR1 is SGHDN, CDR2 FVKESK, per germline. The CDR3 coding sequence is TGTGCCAGCAGCCAGGGCCCACTAGCGGGAGAGCTCTATGGCACAGATACGCAGTATTTT. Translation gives CASSQGPLAGELYGTDTQYF.

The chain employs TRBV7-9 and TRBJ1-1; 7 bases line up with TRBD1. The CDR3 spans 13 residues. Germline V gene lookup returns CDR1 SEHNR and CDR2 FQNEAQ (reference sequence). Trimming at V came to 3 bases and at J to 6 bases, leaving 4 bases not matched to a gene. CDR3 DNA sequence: TGTGCCAGCAGCTTCAGGGGGATCGCTGAAGCTTTCTTT. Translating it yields CASSFRGIAEAFF.

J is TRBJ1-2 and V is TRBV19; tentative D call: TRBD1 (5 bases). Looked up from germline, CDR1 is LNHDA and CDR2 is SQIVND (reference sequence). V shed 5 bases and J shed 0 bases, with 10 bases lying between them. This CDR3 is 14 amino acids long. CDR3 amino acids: CASSWSGANYGYTF. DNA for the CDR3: TGTGCCAGTAGTTGGTCGGGGGCTAACTATGGCTACACCTTC.

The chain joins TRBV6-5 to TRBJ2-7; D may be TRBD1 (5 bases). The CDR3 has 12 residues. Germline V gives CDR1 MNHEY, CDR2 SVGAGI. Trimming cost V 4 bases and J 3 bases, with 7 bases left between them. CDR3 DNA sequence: TGTGCCAGCAGTTTCGACAGCTACGAGCAGTACTTC. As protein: CASSFDSYEQYF.

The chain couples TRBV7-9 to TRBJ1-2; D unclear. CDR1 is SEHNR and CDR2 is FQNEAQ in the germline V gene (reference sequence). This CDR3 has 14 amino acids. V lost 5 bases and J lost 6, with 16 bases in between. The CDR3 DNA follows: TGTGCCAGCAGCCCGTTGGGGTACGAGGATGGCTACACCTTC. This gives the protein CASSPLGYEDGYTF.

The CDR3 is CASSLEGVHSYEQYF. DNA of the CDR3: TGTGCCAGCAGCTTAGAGGGGGTCCATTCCTACGAGCAGTACTTC. The gene calls are TRBV7-8 and TRBJ2-7; weak D call: TRBD1 (6 bases). The CDR3 spans 15 residues. V was shortened by 1 base and J by 1 base, with 11 bases between the two germline ends. Germline CDR1 reads SGHVS; CDR2 reads FQNEAQ.

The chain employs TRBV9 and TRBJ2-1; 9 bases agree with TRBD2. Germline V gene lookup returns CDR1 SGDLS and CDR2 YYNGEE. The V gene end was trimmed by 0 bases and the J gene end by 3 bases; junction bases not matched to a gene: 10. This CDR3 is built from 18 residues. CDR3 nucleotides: TGTGCCAGCAGCGTAGATATGCGACCAGCGGGAGGCTACAATGAGCAGTTCTTC. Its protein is CASSVDMRPAGGYNEQFF.

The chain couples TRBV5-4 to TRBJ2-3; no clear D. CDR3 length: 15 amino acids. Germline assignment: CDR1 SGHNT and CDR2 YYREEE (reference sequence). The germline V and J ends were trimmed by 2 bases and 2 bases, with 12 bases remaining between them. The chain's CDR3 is CASSFSGRLTDTQYF. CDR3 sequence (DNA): TGTGCCAGCAGCTTCTCCGGTCGCCTCACAGATACGCAGTATTTT.

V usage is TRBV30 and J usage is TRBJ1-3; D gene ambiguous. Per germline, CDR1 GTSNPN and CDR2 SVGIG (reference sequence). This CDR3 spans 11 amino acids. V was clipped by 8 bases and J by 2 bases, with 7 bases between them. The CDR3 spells CAARPGNTIYF. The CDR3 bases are TGTGCCGCGCGGCCTGGAAACACCATATATTTT.

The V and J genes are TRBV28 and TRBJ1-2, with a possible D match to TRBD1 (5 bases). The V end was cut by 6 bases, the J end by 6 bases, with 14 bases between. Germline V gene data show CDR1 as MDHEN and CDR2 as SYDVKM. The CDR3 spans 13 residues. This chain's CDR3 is CASRGTGDNGYTF. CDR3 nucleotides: TGTGCCAGCAGGGGTACAGGCGATAATGGCTACACCTTC.

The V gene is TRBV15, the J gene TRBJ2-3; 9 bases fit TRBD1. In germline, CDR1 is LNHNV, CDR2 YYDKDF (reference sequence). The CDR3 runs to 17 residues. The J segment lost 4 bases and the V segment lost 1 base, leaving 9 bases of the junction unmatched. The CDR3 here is CATSRVTGTGLPDTQYF. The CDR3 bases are TGTGCCACCAGCAGAGTAACCGGGACAGGGCTCCCAGATACGCAGTATTTT.

CDR3 protein: CASSWGNHEQYF. CDR3 coding DNA: TGTGCCAGCAGTTGGGGTAACCACGAGCAGTACTTC. This chain joins TRBV28 and TRBJ2-7; D is uncertain. The CDR3 totals 12 residues. V was clipped by 4 bases and J by 5 bases, with 9 bases between them. Germline loops: CDR1 MDHEN, CDR2 SYDVKM.

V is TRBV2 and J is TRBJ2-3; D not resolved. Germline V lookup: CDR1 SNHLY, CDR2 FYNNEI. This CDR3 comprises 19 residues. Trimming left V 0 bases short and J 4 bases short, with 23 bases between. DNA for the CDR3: TGTGCCAGCAGTGAAGCAGGAACCTCAGCCAACCTGCCTGCAGATACGCAGTATTTT. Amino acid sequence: CASSEAGTSANLPADTQYF.

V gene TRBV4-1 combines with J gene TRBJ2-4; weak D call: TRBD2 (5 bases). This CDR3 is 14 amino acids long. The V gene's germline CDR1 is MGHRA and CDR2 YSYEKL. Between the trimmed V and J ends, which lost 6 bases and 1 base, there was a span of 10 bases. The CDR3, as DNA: TGCGCCAGCAGTGATATAGCGGCCAAAAACATTCAGTACTTC. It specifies CASSDIAAKNIQYF.